Below are 20 T cell receptor beta chains sequenced from a single sample in a study of post-analysis software for immune sequencing data (dated by TCRdb to the mid-2010s). Their specific antigens are unknown. Broad study findings and their caveats: Significantly higher frequencies in patients than in controls were found for roughly 5 TRBV segments, including TRBV5-6, TRBV5-1 and TRBV20-1.

The library relied on PCR. The reads were generated on an Illumina HiSeq 2500. To reduce PCR and sequencing biases, unique molecular identifiers were built into the TCR beta cDNA libraries. TCRdb ran its own pipeline on the public reads, namely fastp trimming at Q25 and MiXCR clone calling, and kept in-frame beta chains. All rows with the same CDR3 protein become a single entry with the most common DNA and genes. The sample data list hundreds of thousands of distinct CDR3 sequences, and approximately 33% of these were observed just once. 13% of the sample rests with the top ten. The sequencing input was blood. These receptors were taken from a girl aged 5-17 years with multiple sclerosis.

The genes are TRBV20-1 and TRBJ2-5, with D possibly TRBD2 on 6 matching bases. V was cut by 6 bases and J by 7 bases, with 21 bases left in between. This CDR3 is built from 14 residues. The germline gives CDR1 DFQATT, CDR2 SNEGSKA (reference sequence). CDR3 sequence reads: CSALGMEGQGTQYF. In nucleotides, the CDR3 is TGCAGTGCCCTCGGGATGGAGGGCCAGGGGACCCAGTACTTC.

The J gene is TRBJ2-4, the V gene TRBV5-1; D not resolved. The germline CDR1 and CDR2 sequences are SGHRS and YFSETQ. The germline V and J ends were trimmed by 0 bases and 8 bases, with 9 bases remaining between them. The CDR3 contains 13 residues. CDR3 amino acids: CASSLDGRDIQYF. In nucleotides, the CDR3 is TGCGCCAGCAGCTTGGATGGACGGGACATTCAGTACTTC.

The chain recombines TRBV12-3 or TRBV12-4 with TRBJ1-1; possibly TRBD1 for D (6 bases). CDR3 length equals 15 residues. V was shortened by 2 bases and J by 2 bases, with 12 bases between the two germline ends. The CDR3 sequence: CASSLQAGGNTEAFF. The CDR3 coding sequence is TGTGCCAGCAGTTTACAGGCGGGGGGCAACACTGAAGCTTTCTTT.

As for this clonotype: The junction and the germline gene differ at one end; a read error may be behind it. The genes are TRBV6-5 and TRBJ2-3; D is possibly TRBD2 (6 bases). The CDR3 totals 16 residues. Looked up from germline, CDR1 is MNHEY and CDR2 is SVGAGI. CDR3 nucleotides: TGTGCCAACAGTTGCTCGGTCGCGGGGAGCACAGATACGCAGTATTTT. Protein sequence: CANSCSVAGSTDTQYF.

The CDR3 sequence is CASSLGGAGDGYTF. The CDR3 nucleotides read TGCGCCAGCAGCTTGGGGGGCGCGGGGGATGGCTACACCTTC. The chain joins TRBV5-1 to TRBJ1-2, with TRBD1 as a possible D gene (5 bases). CDR3 length: 14 residues. Germline V gives CDR1 SGHRS, CDR2 YFSETQ. Trimming stripped 0 bases from V and 6 bases from J, with 12 bases between.

This chain links TRBV20-1 with TRBJ2-5; TRBD2 might be the D (7 bases). From germline, CDR1 is DFQATT and CDR2 SNEGSKA (reference sequence). CDR3 length equals 13 residues. Trimming took 7 bases from V and 9 from J, leaving 21 bases between them. The CDR3 DNA sequence: TGCAGTGTCAAGCTGGGGGGGCGGGTGTCCCAGTACTTC. Translation: CSVKLGGRVSQYF.

The table lists this clonotype with a few counts. V gene TRBV4-1 combines with J gene TRBJ1-1; D is unclear. The CDR3 runs to 15 residues. Trimming stripped 1 base from V and 1 base from J, with 10 bases between. CDR1 and CDR2 from the germline V gene are MGHRA and YSYEKL. CDR3 amino acids: CASSQGSPPNTEAFF. In DNA, the CDR3 is TGCGCCAGCAGCCAAGGGTCCCCTCCGAACACTGAAGCTTTCTTT.

This clonotype has a handful of counts. The CDR3 is CASSYSTVGTDTQYF. In nucleotides, the CDR3 is TGTGCCAGCAGTTACTCGACTGTCGGCACAGATACGCAGTATTTT. The chain has TRBV6-6 and TRBJ2-3, with D uncertain. The V and J ends lost 0 bases and 1 base respectively, with 8 bases between them. The CDR3 sequence is 15 residues long. Germline-derived CDR1 and CDR2 are MNHNY and SVGAGI (reference sequence).

The chain joins TRBV12-3 or TRBV12-4 to TRBJ2-3, with 10 nucleotides matching TRBD2. V was clipped by 5 bases and J by 0 bases; unmatched bases: 11. The CDR3 is made up of 18 amino acids. The chain's CDR3 is CASSPWSGGALSTDTQYF. CDR3 DNA: TGTGCCAGCAGTCCCTGGAGCGGGGGGGCCCTAAGCACAGATACGCAGTATTTT.

The rearrangement links TRBV7-2 to TRBJ2-4, with TRBD2 identical over 12 bases. In germline, CDR1 is SGHTA, CDR2 FQGNSA. The CDR3 extends over 16 amino acids. The V segment lost 0 bases and the J segment 5 bases; nucleotides outside the gene matches: 2. CDR3 protein: CASSLAASGGENIQYF. The CDR3 nucleotides read TGTGCCAGCAGCTTAGCCGCTAGCGGGGGGGAAAACATTCAGTACTTC.

The rearrangement uses TRBV9 and TRBJ2-6; D ambiguous. Trimming removed 4 bases from V and 3 bases from J, with 14 bases in between. The CDR3 spans 16 residues. Germline CDR1 and CDR2: SGDLS and YYNGEE. The CDR3 DNA follows: TGTGCCAGCAGCCCCTTAGTCTCCTATGGGGCCAACGTCCTGACTTTC. As protein: CASSPLVSYGANVLTF. Full variable domain (outside the CDR3, taken from reference TRBV9 and TRBJ2-6): DSGVTQTPKHLITATGQRVTLRCSPRSGDLSVYWYQQSLDQGLQFLIQYYNGEERAKGNILERFSAQQFPDLHSELNLSSLELGDSALYFCASSPLVSYGANVLTFGAGSRLTVL.

The CDR3 reads CASSTSGGARIQYF. CDR3 coding DNA: TGTGCCAGCAGTACTAGCGGGGGGGCTCGCATTCAGTACTTC. The chain employs TRBV6-1 and TRBJ2-4; 13 bases align to TRBD2. With 5 bases clipped from V and 9 bases from J, the junction kept 4 bases outside the gene matches. Germline V gene sequence: CDR1 MNHNS, CDR2 SASEGT. The CDR3 contains 14 residues.

The rearrangement joins TRBV7-9 to TRBJ1-2; unclear D gene. CDR3 length: 13 residues. Deletions cut 1 base from V and 2 bases from J, with 5 bases between. Germline V gene sequence: CDR1 SEHNR, CDR2 FQNEAQ (reference sequence). CDR3 loop: CASSLENNYGYTF. The CDR3 nucleotides read TGTGCCAGCAGCTTAGAGAACAACTATGGCTACACCTTC. Supplemented by reference TRBV7-9 and TRBJ1-2, the full variable domain reads DTGVSQNPRHKITKRGQNVTFRCDPISEHNRLYWYRQTLGQGPEFLTYFQNEAQLEKSRLLSDRFSAERPKGSFSTLEIQRTEQGDSAMYLCASSLENNYGYTFGSGTRLTVV.

This clonotype was detected only a few times. The V call is TRBV6-1, the J call TRBJ1-1, with D hard to call. V was cut by 2 bases and J by 4 bases, with 11 bases left in between. Germline CDR1 is MNHNS and CDR2 is SASEGT. The CDR3 totals 14 residues. The CDR3 sequence: CASSEIGGGTEAFF. CDR3 nucleotide sequence: TGTGCCAGCAGTGAAATCGGAGGTGGCACTGAAGCTTTCTTT.

The V call is TRBV12-3 or TRBV12-4, the J call TRBJ2-1; 13 bases are shared with TRBD2. After removal of 4 bases from V and 9 bases from J, the junction contained 6 bases not matched to a gene. The CDR3 length is 15 residues. CDR3 protein: CASSYKTSGGIEQFF. The CDR3 DNA reads TGTGCCAGCAGTTACAAGACTAGCGGGGGGATTGAGCAGTTCTTC.

The chain joins TRBV12-3 or TRBV12-4 to TRBJ2-5; tentative D call: TRBD2 (6 bases). V lost 5 bases to trimming and J lost 5 bases, with 12 bases between them. The CDR3 covers 13 residues. The CDR3 DNA reads as TGTGCCAGCAGTATGACTAGACGGGAGACCCAGTACTTC. The encoded protein is CASSMTRRETQYF.

The V and J genes are TRBV5-4 and TRBJ1-1; TRBD1 is a possible D gene (5 bases). The CDR3 consists of 15 residues. V shed 1 base and J shed 1 base, with 11 bases lying between them. Germline V gives CDR1 SGHNT, CDR2 YYREEE (reference sequence). DNA of the CDR3: TGTGCCAGCAGCTTGTCGGGGCTCCGGAACACTGAAGCTTTCTTT. This codes for CASSLSGLRNTEAFF.

This clonotype was observed at least ten times. The rearrangement joins TRBV20-1 to TRBJ2-7; 8 nucleotides align to TRBD2. The ends lost 1 base at V and 2 bases at J; junction bases unmatched: 4. CDR3 size: 14 residues. Germline V gives CDR1 DFQATT, CDR2 SNEGSKA (reference sequence). CDR3 DNA sequence: TGCAGTGCTAGAGTGCGGGGGGCCACCTACGAGCAGTACTTC. It translates to CSARVRGATYEQYF.

The chain couples TRBV7-2 to TRBJ2-1; 9 nucleotides line up with TRBD2. V lost 5 bases and J lost 5; bases outside the gene matches: 13. Germline V gene data show CDR1 as SGHTA and CDR2 as FQGNSA. The CDR3 is made up of 17 amino acids. The CDR3 nucleotides are TGTGCCAGCAGCAACCGGGGGGGTAGCGGGGGTAACAATGAGCAGTTCTTC. This encodes CASSNRGGSGGNNEQFF.

The V call is TRBV5-1, the J call TRBJ1-1; no firm D call. This CDR3 region has 14 residues. Germline loops: CDR1 SGHRS, CDR2 YFSETQ. V lost 0 bases to trimming and J lost 6 bases, with 12 bases between them. This CDR3 reads CASSLGREGSEAFF. Written as DNA, the CDR3 is TGCGCCAGCAGCTTGGGAAGGGAGGGATCTGAAGCTTTCTTT.